This is a list of T cell receptor beta chains from one sample in a study of blood T cells in healthy people across ages. TCRdb reprocessed the 5' RACE reads with MiXCR, giving one entry per CDR3 protein. The sample holds 700,000 to 950,000 distinct CDR3 sequences, roughly 64% seen once. The sample taken for sequencing was blood. These receptors were obtained from a young man in good health. The CDR3 runs from the conserved cysteine through the conserved F or W. Fields, in order: V gene, clone size, J gene, D gene, CDR3 DNA, CDR3 protein. A D gene is named only where the DNA matches it firmly. Size tells how often a clone was seen (once, few, many) or the class of an expanded clone, and some rows leave it out.

TRBV7-2	-	TRBJ2-1	-	TGTGCCAGCAGCCCCCGGGGCCTTGACAATGAGCAGTTCTTC	CASSPRGLDNEQFF
TRBV7-8	few	TRBJ1-1	-	TGTGCCAGCAGCTGGATAGGCAAGAACACTGAAGCTTTCTTT	CASSWIGKNTEAFF
TRBV7-9	-	TRBJ1-2	-	TGTGCCAGCAGCTCGGTGCCCAGGGCGTATGGCTACACCTTC	CASSSVPRAYGYTF
TRBV15	-	TRBJ2-7	TRBD2	TGTGCCACCAGCAGGCCCACTAGCGGGAGATTGGGCGAGCAGTACTTC	CATSRPTSGRLGEQYF
TRBV5-1	-	TRBJ2-7	TRBD2	TGCGCCAGCAGCTTAAGCGGGGGGAACTCCTACAATGAGCAGTACTTC	CASSLSGGNSYNEQYF
TRBV5-4	few	TRBJ2-7	-	TGTGCCAGCAGCTTTATCGGTTCGGCCGAGCAGTACTTC	CASSFIGSAEQYF
TRBV7-9	few	TRBJ2-1	TRBD1	TGTGCCAGCAGCTTTCGGGACAGAAAAAACAATGAGCAGTTCTTC	CASSFRDRKNNEQFF
TRBV18	-	TRBJ1-2	-	TGTGCCAGCTCACCGGCAGCTAACTATGGCTACACCTTC	CASSPAANYGYTF
TRBV13	-	TRBJ1-6	-	TGTGCCAGCGGGCTTGGGGGCACCAATTCACCCCTCCACTTT	CASGLGGTNSPLHF
TRBV2	-	TRBJ2-3	-	TGTGCCAGCAAGAGACTAGTGAACACAGATACGCAGTATTTT	CASKRLVNTDTQYF
TRBV7-9	-	TRBJ1-6	-	TGTGCCAGCAGCCACGGGGAGCGGGGTTCACCCCTCCACTTT	CASSHGERGSPLHF
TRBV2	-	TRBJ2-3	-	TGTGCCAGCAGTGAAGGGCCGGACCCGGGGGCGCAGTATTTT	CASSEGPDPGAQYF
TRBV10-3	-	TRBJ1-1	-	TGTGCCATCAACCGGGGCCAGAACACTGAAGCTTTCTTT	CAINRGQNTEAFF
TRBV20-1	-	TRBJ2-7	-	TGCAGTGCTTTTCCTCCGGGACTTCGCCTCTACGAGCAGTACTTC	CSAFPPGLRLYEQYF
TRBV7-2	-	TRBJ1-2	-	TGTGCCAGCAGCTTAGCGGCCCCCAGCTACACCTTC	CASSLAAPSYTF
TRBV27	-	TRBJ2-7	-	TGTGCCAGCAGTTCACCAGACCAGCGCTACGAGCAGTACTTC	CASSSPDQRYEQYF
TRBV4-3	-	TRBJ2-3	TRBD2	TGCGCCAGCAGCGCCGGACTAGGGGCAGATACGCAGTATTTT	CASSAGLGADTQYF
TRBV14	-	TRBJ2-1	TRBD2	TGTGCCAGCAGCGGAAGGGGCCCGACTAGCCCAAGTTTCATAAACAATGAGCAGTTCTTC	CASSGRGPTSPSFINNEQFF
TRBV7-3	-	TRBJ1-2	TRBD1	TGTGCCAGCAGCACCGGACAGGGACCCCCTCTATCAGGCTACACCTTC	CASSTGQGPPLSGYTF
TRBV7-6	-	TRBJ1-6	-	TGTGCCAGCAGCCCGAAGGTTGGGGTACGGCAGGGAAATTCACCCCTCCACTTT	CASSPKVGVRQGNSPLHF
TRBV30	once	TRBJ1-1	-	TGTGCCTGGAGTGTGTACACTGAAGCTTTCTTT	CAWSVYTEAFF
TRBV29-1	-	TRBJ2-4	-	TGCAGCGTTGTAGGGCAGTTACTAGCCAAAAACATTCAGTACTTC	CSVVGQLLAKNIQYF
TRBV5-1	-	TRBJ2-1	-	TGCGCCAGCAGCTTGGGGGGGGCCGGAGACAATGAGCAGTTCTTC	CASSLGGAGDNEQFF
TRBV7-2	-	TRBJ1-5	-	TGTGCCAGCAGCTCTCCAGGATGGGGAGAAAAGCATTTT	CASSSPGWGEKHF
TRBV11-2	-	TRBJ1-2	-	TGTGCCAGCAGCTTAGGGACAAATCCCTATGGCTACACCTTC	CASSLGTNPYGYTF
TRBV20-1	-	TRBJ2-7	-	TGCAGTGCCCGCCCTTCAGGGGACTACGAGCAGTACTTC	CSARPSGDYEQYF
TRBV7-2	few	TRBJ2-1	TRBD1	TGTGCCAGCAGCTCAGGCGGTAGTCGGGACAGACCTAACAATGAGCAGTTCTTC	CASSSGGSRDRPNNEQFF
TRBV15	-	TRBJ2-5	-	TGTGCCACCAGCAGAGATCTCGGGACCCAAGAGACCCAGTACTTC	CATSRDLGTQETQYF
TRBV24-1	-	TRBJ1-1	-	TGTGCCACCAGTGATTTGGAGGGGAAAGCTTTCTTT	CATSDLEGKAFF